Sequencing of this TCR beta chain was carried out in a study of OX40 agonist ivuxolimab in advanced cancers. As for the study in general: Ivuxolimab is a fully human IgG2 antibody that activates OX40 (CD134). Under the entry rules, prior anti-PD-1, anti-PD-L1 or anti-CTLA-4 therapy was allowed, and approximately 40% had some.

Data came from immunoSEQ multiplex PCR; TCRdb stores just in-frame clones and leaves some out. This table has about 50,000 clones, roughly 89% appearing once. Autoimmune disease history or systemic immunosuppression led to patient exclusion. The germline V and J ends were trimmed by 0 bases and 6 bases, with 11 bases remaining between them. The V gene's germline CDR1 is MNHNY and CDR2 SVGAGI (reference sequence). This CDR3 contains 14 residues. Material: CD4+ or CD8+ T cells sorted from blood, obtained in a trial of the OX40 agonist ivuxolimab. The clonotype originates from an adult with an advanced solid tumor such as melanoma, head and neck, liver or kidney cancer. This chain links TRBV6-6 with TRBJ1-1; D gene unclear. The CDR3 loop is CASSYSSQLAEAFF. Here the CDR3 DNA reads TGTGCCAGCAGTTACTCGTCCCAGTTGGCTGAAGCTTTCTTT.